A selection of T cell receptor beta chains follows, all from one sample in a study of CD4 T cells in relation to SARS-CoV-2 and coronaviruses. The antigens for these receptors are not known. The repertoire was sequenced with immunoSEQ multiplex PCR; TCRdb's copy has only in-frame clones and lacks some. The data contain roughly 23,000 clones, around 68% of them singletons. Specimen: CD4+ T cells from PBMCs, cultured in vitro. Receptor source: a human donor in good health. CDR3s include the opening cysteine and the closing phenylalanine or tryptophan. The D gene is left open where the match is weak. Size is stated for part of the rows, as once, few or many counts, or as a class when the clone is expanded.

clone size: -
V gene: TRBV18
D gene: -
J gene: TRBJ2-7
CDR3 protein: CASSPENYEQYF
CDR3 DNA: TGTGCCAGCTCACCAGAAAATTACGAGCAGTACTTC

clone size: once
V gene: TRBV5-5
D gene: -
J gene: TRBJ2-1
CDR3 protein: CASSLVGTSYNEQFF
CDR3 DNA: TGTGCCAGCAGCTTAGTCGGGACAAGTTACAATGAGCAGTTCTTC

clone size: few
V gene: TRBV7-9
D gene: TRBD2
J gene: TRBJ2-1
CDR3 protein: CASSLAAFAGGKNNEQFF
CDR3 DNA: TGTGCCAGCAGCTTAGCGGCTTTTGCGGGAGGTAAGAACAATGAGCAGTTCTTC

clone size: -
V gene: TRBV6-2/TRBV6-3
D gene: TRBD2
J gene: TRBJ2-3
CDR3 protein: CASSRNRGQGTSGTDTQYF
CDR3 DNA: TGTGCCAGCAGTCGTAACAGGGGCCAAGGGACTAGCGGCACAGATACGCAGTATTTT

clone size: few
V gene: TRBV7-9
D gene: -
J gene: TRBJ2-4
CDR3 protein: CASTPGGGGKNIQYF
CDR3 DNA: TGTGCCAGCACCCCTGGGGGAGGGGGAAAAAACATTCAGTACTTC

clone size: -
V gene: TRBV3-1/TRBV3-2
D gene: -
J gene: TRBJ1-2
CDR3 protein: CASSQTSGTGGGYTF
CDR3 DNA: TGTGCCAGCAGCCAGACCTCAGGGACGGGTGGTGGCTACACCTTC

clone size: -
V gene: TRBV2
D gene: -
J gene: TRBJ2-3
CDR3 protein: CASGLAGRYTDTQYF
CDR3 DNA: TGTGCCAGCGGTCTCGCCGGACGATACACAGATACGCAGTATTTT

clone size: -
V gene: TRBV12-3/TRBV12-4
D gene: TRBD1
J gene: TRBJ1-1
CDR3 protein: CASTRTGNTEAFF
CDR3 DNA: TGTGCCAGCACCCGGACAGGGAACACTGAAGCTTTCTTT

clone size: few
V gene: TRBV6-5
D gene: TRBD2
J gene: TRBJ2-7
CDR3 protein: CASSREIAGRYEQYF
CDR3 DNA: TGTGCCAGCAGTCGAGAAATAGCGGGAAGGTACGAGCAGTACTTC

clone size: -
V gene: TRBV5-6
D gene: -
J gene: TRBJ2-2
CDR3 protein: CASRRPGMNTGELFF
CDR3 DNA: TGTGCCAGCAGACGACCGGGAATGAACACCGGGGAGCTGTTTTTT

clone size: -
V gene: TRBV5-1
D gene: TRBD1
J gene: TRBJ2-3
CDR3 protein: CASRDRITDTQYF
CDR3 DNA: TGCGCCAGCCGGGACAGGATCACAGATACGCAGTATTTT

clone size: -
V gene: TRBV18
D gene: -
J gene: TRBJ1-3
CDR3 protein: CASSPPGLRAPGNTIYF
CDR3 DNA: TGTGCCAGCTCACCACCGGGTCTCAGGGCCCCTGGAAACACCATATATTTT

clone size: -
V gene: TRBV19
D gene: -
J gene: TRBJ1-2
CDR3 protein: CASSPALAEGSIYGYTF
CDR3 DNA: TGTGCCAGTAGTCCGGCCCTAGCCGAGGGTTCTATCTATGGCTACACCTTC

clone size: -
V gene: TRBV25-1
D gene: -
J gene: TRBJ2-3
CDR3 protein: CASSVTGTDTQYF
CDR3 DNA: TGTGCCAGCAGTGTCACTGGCACAGATACGCAGTATTTT

clone size: once
V gene: TRBV7-3
D gene: -
J gene: TRBJ1-1
CDR3 protein: CASSLFVDTEAFF
CDR3 DNA: TGTGCCAGCAGCTTATTCGTGGACACTGAAGCTTTCTTT

clone size: -
V gene: TRBV7-7
D gene: -
J gene: TRBJ2-5
CDR3 protein: CASSLGNQETQYF
CDR3 DNA: TGTGCTAGCAGCTTAGGGAATCAAGAGACCCAGTACTTC

clone size: -
V gene: TRBV12-5
D gene: -
J gene: TRBJ1-1
CDR3 protein: CASGLTGGTEAFF
CDR3 DNA: TGTGCTAGTGGCCTTACGGGGGGCACTGAAGCTTTCTTT

clone size: -
V gene: TRBV5-1
D gene: -
J gene: TRBJ1-2
CDR3 protein: CASSLNHRDPSGYTF
CDR3 DNA: TGCGCCAGCAGCTTAAATCACAGGGACCCCTCGGGTTACACCTTC

clone size: -
V gene: TRBV5-8
D gene: -
J gene: TRBJ2-2
CDR3 protein: CASSLEQTNTGELFF
CDR3 DNA: TGTGCCAGCAGCTTGGAACAGACGAACACCGGGGAGCTGTTTTTT

clone size: -
V gene: TRBV5-1
D gene: -
J gene: TRBJ2-7
CDR3 protein: CASHGPGDEQYF
CDR3 DNA: TGCGCCAGCCACGGACCAGGGGACGAGCAGTACTTC

clone size: -
V gene: TRBV12-5
D gene: -
J gene: TRBJ1-6
CDR3 protein: CASGLDPHSPLHF
CDR3 DNA: TGTGCTAGTGGTTTGGACCCCCATTCACCCCTCCACTTT

clone size: -
V gene: TRBV6-5
D gene: TRBD2
J gene: TRBJ2-5
CDR3 protein: CASSYSMGSGRETQYF
CDR3 DNA: TGTGCCAGCAGTTACTCGATGGGTAGCGGGAGGGAGACCCAGTACTTC

clone size: -
V gene: TRBV25-1
D gene: TRBD1
J gene: TRBJ2-6
CDR3 protein: CASSFRGGANVLTF
CDR3 DNA: TGTGCCAGCAGTTTCAGGGGGGGGGCCAACGTCCTGACTTTC

clone size: few
V gene: TRBV2
D gene: -
J gene: TRBJ2-5
CDR3 protein: CATATDQETQYF
CDR3 DNA: TGTGCCACCGCGACCGACCAAGAGACCCAGTACTTC

clone size: few
V gene: TRBV9
D gene: -
J gene: TRBJ2-1
CDR3 protein: CASSVGTVPVPFF
CDR3 DNA: TGTGCCAGCAGCGTAGGGACCGTACCAGTTCCGTTCTTC

clone size: -
V gene: TRBV12-3/TRBV12-4
D gene: -
J gene: TRBJ1-3
CDR3 protein: CASSFLANTIYF
CDR3 DNA: TGTGCCAGCAGTTTCCTCGCAAACACCATATATTTT

clone size: few
V gene: TRBV5-6
D gene: -
J gene: TRBJ1-3
CDR3 protein: CASSWGSSGNTIYF
CDR3 DNA: TGTGCCAGCAGCTGGGGGAGCTCTGGAAACACCATATATTTT

clone size: few
V gene: TRBV7-9
D gene: -
J gene: TRBJ2-1
CDR3 protein: CASTRTKNEQFF
CDR3 DNA: TGTGCCAGCACCAGAACAAAGAATGAGCAGTTCTTC

clone size: few
V gene: TRBV9
D gene: -
J gene: TRBJ1-2
CDR3 protein: CASSPRSATNYGYTF
CDR3 DNA: TGTGCCAGCAGCCCCCGCAGCGCTACTAACTATGGCTACACCTTC

clone size: -
V gene: TRBV12-3/TRBV12-4
D gene: -
J gene: TRBJ2-5
CDR3 protein: CASSFGQEETQYF
CDR3 DNA: TGTGCCAGCAGTTTTGGGCAGGAAGAGACCCAGTACTTC

clone size: -
V gene: TRBV6-1
D gene: -
J gene: TRBJ2-3
CDR3 protein: CASSEARDSWWDTQYF
CDR3 DNA: TGTGCCAGCAGTGAAGCGCGCGACAGTTGGTGGGATACGCAGTATTTT

clone size: -
V gene: TRBV19
D gene: -
J gene: TRBJ1-1
CDR3 protein: CASSILRGNTEAFF
CDR3 DNA: TGTGCCAGTAGTATTTTGAGAGGGAACACTGAAGCTTTCTTT